Listed below are T cell receptor beta chains from one sample, sequenced in a study of T cell responses to AZD1222 COVID-19 vaccine. Libraries were prepared by immunoSEQ multiplex PCR; TCRdb keeps only in-frame clonotypes and omits some of them. The sample consists of some 130,000 clones, roughly 90% of them appearing once. Material: peripheral blood, obtained on day 0 of AZD1222 vaccination. The receptor set was obtained from an adult in good health. The CDR3 runs from the conserved cysteine through the conserved F or W. A D gene is named only where the DNA matches it firmly. Rows may omit the clone size; those that give it use once, few, many or a size class.

TRBJ2-7,TRBV7-2,-,-,CASSLSRTTVEQYF,TGTGCCAGCAGCTTAAGCAGGACGACAGTCGAGCAGTACTTC
TRBJ1-1,TRBV7-9,once,-,CASSLGWDKNTEAFF,TGTGCCAGCAGCTTAGGATGGGACAAGAACACTGAAGCTTTCTTT
TRBJ2-6,TRBV5-5,-,-,CASSQYPRASGANVLTF,TGTGCCAGCAGCCAATACCCTCGGGCCTCTGGGGCCAACGTCCTGACTTTC
TRBJ1-3,TRBV10-3,once,-,CAIAQSRVQAGNTIYF,TGTGCCATCGCACAAAGCAGGGTTCAGGCGGGAAACACCATATATTTT
TRBJ2-2,TRBV4-3,-,-,CASSQFLSENTGELFF,TGCGCCAGCAGCCAATTTTTGTCAGAGAACACCGGGGAGCTGTTTTTT
TRBJ1-2,TRBV6-4,once,-,CASSDPLSNTTEAVYGYTF,TGTGCCAGCAGTGACCCACTATCTAACACGACAGAGGCCGTCTATGGCTACACCTTC
TRBJ1-6,TRBV7-9,-,-,CASSLGNSPLHF,TGTGCCAGCAGCTTAGGAAATTCACCCCTCCACTTT
TRBJ1-5,TRBV27,-,-,CASSLSLRGRQPQHF,TGTGCCAGCAGTTTATCGCTGAGGGGTCGTCAGCCCCAGCATTTT
TRBJ1-6,TRBV14,-,-,CASSQRPSGYLDSPLHF,TGTGCCAGCAGCCAAAGGCCTTCCGGGTATTTAGATTCACCCCTCCACTTT
TRBJ1-2,TRBV7-8,-,-,CASSLSRGNYGYTF,TGTGCCAGCAGCTTGTCTCGTGGAAACTATGGCTACACCTTC
TRBJ1-1,TRBV7-2,-,-,CASSEATNTEAFF,TGTGCCAGCAGCGAAGCGACGAACACTGAAGCTTTCTTT
TRBJ1-1,TRBV11-2,-,-,CASSRGIERTEAFF,TGTGCCAGCAGCAGGGGGATAGAGCGGACTGAAGCTTTCTTT
TRBJ1-3,TRBV11-2,-,-,CASSSRLSGNTIYF,TGTGCCAGCAGCTCCCGACTCTCTGGAAACACCATATATTTT
TRBJ2-7,TRBV27,once,TRBD2,CASSGPGGYVYEQYF,TGTGCCAGCAGTGGGCCCGGGGGGTACGTCTACGAGCAGTACTTC
TRBJ1-5,TRBV7-2,-,-,CASSLGVGVQPQHF,TGTGCCAGCAGCTTAGGGGTGGGAGTGCAGCCCCAGCATTTT
TRBJ2-7,TRBV5-4,-,-,CASSYPQGSYEQYF,TGTGCCAGCAGCTATCCTCAGGGCTCCTACGAGCAGTACTTC
TRBJ1-4,TRBV14,-,-,CASSPRLGGEKLFF,TGTGCCAGCAGCCCTCGACTGGGGGGTGAAAAACTGTTTTTT
TRBJ1-6,TRBV5-1,once,-,CASSLEAPRDSPLHF,TGCGCCAGCAGCTTGGAGGCTCCCAGGGATTCACCCCTCCACTTT
TRBJ1-5,TRBV28,once,TRBD1,CASRGQLYSNQPQHF,TGTGCCAGCAGGGGACAGCTATATAGCAATCAGCCCCAGCATTTT
TRBJ2-6,TRBV4-3,-,TRBD1,CASSQGDSNSGANVLTF,TGCGCCAGCAGCCAAGGGGACAGCAACAGTGGGGCCAACGTCCTGACTTTC
TRBJ1-2,TRBV19,-,-,CASNGAPGTPNYGYTF,TGTGCCAGTAACGGTGCCCCGGGGACCCCCAACTATGGCTACACCTTC
TRBJ1-6,TRBV6-2/TRBV6-3,-,-,CASSPDPTDIAPLHF,TGTGCCAGCAGTCCCGATCCGACAGATATCGCACCCCTCCACTTT
TRBJ2-4,TRBV6-1,-,-,CASSESNIQYF,TGTGCCAGCAGTGAGTCCAACATTCAGTACTTC
TRBJ1-1,TRBV9,-,-,CASSPSVNTEAFF,TGTGCCAGCAGCCCCTCTGTGAACACTGAAGCTTTCTTT